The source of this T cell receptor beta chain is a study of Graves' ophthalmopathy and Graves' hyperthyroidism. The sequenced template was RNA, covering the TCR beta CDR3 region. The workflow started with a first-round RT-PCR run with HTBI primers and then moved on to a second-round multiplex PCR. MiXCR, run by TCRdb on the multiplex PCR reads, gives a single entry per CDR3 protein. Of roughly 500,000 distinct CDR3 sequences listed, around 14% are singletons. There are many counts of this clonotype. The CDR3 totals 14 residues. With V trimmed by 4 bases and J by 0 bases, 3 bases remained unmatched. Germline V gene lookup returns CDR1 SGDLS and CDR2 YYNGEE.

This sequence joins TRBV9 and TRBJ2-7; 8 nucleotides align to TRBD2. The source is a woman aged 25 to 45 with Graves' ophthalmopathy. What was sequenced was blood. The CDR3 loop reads CASSLGLASYEQYF. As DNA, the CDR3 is TGTGCCAGCAGCCTCGGACTAGCCTCCTACGAGCAGTACTTC.